Following are 22 T cell receptor beta chains from one sample sequenced in a study of identical twins. One entry per CDR3 protein, called by TCRdb with MiXCR from the 5' RACE reads. The sample has around 240,000 distinct CDR3 sequences; about 10% are singletons. Sequenced input: memory T cells sorted from blood. These receptors were obtained from a man aged 50 to 60 in good health.

The sample holds one count of this clonotype. One base away lies a much larger clone, so this may be a sequencing read error. The gene calls are TRBV18 and TRBJ2-1, with 7 bases aligning to TRBD1. Germline assignment: CDR1 KGHSH and CDR2 LQKENI. The length of the CDR3 is 15 residues. In nucleotides, the CDR3 is TGTGCCAGCTCACCAGCGCGAGACAGGGTGCTTGAGCTGTTCTTC. Protein: CASSPARDRVLELFF.

This clonotype was recorded a few times. The rearrangement uses TRBV20-1 and TRBJ2-1, with D unclear. The germline V and J ends were trimmed by 5 bases and 3 bases, with 5 bases remaining between them. The CDR3 length is 11 residues. Germline V gene lookup returns CDR1 DFQATT and CDR2 SNEGSKA (reference sequence). CDR3 bases: TGCAGTGCTGCTAGCTACAATGAGCAGTTCTTC. It yields the protein CSAASYNEQFF.

This clonotype was observed a handful of times. At one end the junction does not follow the germline gene, possibly because of a read error. The CDR3 DNA sequence: TGTGCCAGCAGTGTCAGCAGGGTTTTCGAGCGGTACTTC. This gives the protein CASSVSRVFERYF. The V gene is TRBV27, the J gene TRBJ2-7, with TRBD1 as a possible D gene (5 bases). Germline values: CDR1 MNHEY, CDR2 SMNVEV (reference sequence). The CDR3 length is 13 residues.

The genes are TRBV2 and TRBJ1-5; tentative D call: TRBD1 (5 bases). Trimming removed 6 bases at V and 6 bases at J, with 12 bases between. Per germline, CDR1 SNHLY and CDR2 FYNNEI. The CDR3 loop spans 13 amino acids. CDR3 bases: TGTGCCAGCAGCTGGGGGAGAGGTCAGCCCCAGCATTTT. Its translation is CASSWGRGQPQHF.

This rearrangement joins TRBV12-3 or TRBV12-4 to TRBJ1-1; D is unresolved. The CDR3 has 12 residues. V lost 3 bases and J 8 bases, leaving 10 bases between the germline ends. CDR3 sequence (DNA): TGTGCCAGCAGTTTTCCCCTGGGAGAAGCTTTCTTT. This gives the protein CASSFPLGEAFF.

This clonotype was seen many times. This chain uses TRBV12-3 or TRBV12-4 with TRBJ1-3, with D hard to call. Trimming left V 5 bases short and J 3 bases short, with 11 bases between. This CDR3 has 14 residues. The CDR3 bases are TGTGCCAGCAGTCAAACCAAATTTGGAAACACCATATATTTT. Translated, it gives CASSQTKFGNTIYF.

This clonotype was counted at least ten times. The chain recombines TRBV5-6 with TRBJ1-1; the D gene is possibly TRBD1 (6 bases). With 4 bases removed from V and 0 bases from J, the gap between germline ends came to 10 bases. Germline CDR1 is SGHDT and CDR2 is YYEEEE. The CDR3 runs to 14 residues. CDR3 residues: CASSDGQMNTEAFF. In DNA form, the CDR3 reads TGTGCCAGCAGCGACGGACAGATGAACACTGAAGCTTTCTTT.

This clonotype occurred a few times. This chain joins TRBV18 and TRBJ2-1, with no clear D. The CDR3 totals 14 residues. Germline V gene lookup returns CDR1 KGHSH and CDR2 LQKENI. V lost 3 bases and J 5 bases, leaving 11 bases between the germline ends. The CDR3 sequence is CASSPTEGNNEQFF. The CDR3 nucleotides read TGTGCCAGCTCACCGACCGAAGGGAACAATGAGCAGTTCTTC.

This clonotype was observed a few times. The rearrangement uses TRBV7-9 and TRBJ2-5; D is unresolved. CDR1 and CDR2 (germline): SEHNR, FQNEAQ (reference sequence). The CDR3 runs to 13 residues. The V gene lost 3 bases and the J gene lost 5 bases, with 10 bases spanning the gap. The CDR3 DNA follows: TGTGCCAGCAGCTTTTACCCGAGGGAGACCCAGTACTTC. Protein sequence: CASSFYPRETQYF.

This clonotype was seen at least ten times. The J gene is TRBJ1-1, the V gene TRBV5-5; D perhaps matches TRBD1 (5 bases). This CDR3 is 15 amino acids long. Trimming shortened V by 0 bases and J by 1 base, and 10 bases separated the two germline ends. Looked up from germline, CDR1 is SGHKS and CDR2 is YYEKEE (reference sequence). The CDR3 nucleotides read TGTGCCAGCAGCTTGGGGGTCGGACAGAACACTGAAGCTTTCTTT. It encodes CASSLGVGQNTEAFF.

This clonotype was found a few times. The chain joins TRBV20-1 to TRBJ2-4; no clear D gene. The germline V gene encodes CDR1 DFQATT and CDR2 SNEGSKA (reference sequence). Trimming shortened V by 0 bases and J by 1 base, and 10 bases separated the two germline ends. The CDR3 is made up of 15 amino acids. The CDR3: CSARDGGLAKNIQYF. The DNA of the CDR3 is TGCAGTGCTAGAGATGGCGGTCTGGCCAAAAACATTCAGTACTTC.

This clonotype was found many times. V usage is TRBV11-2 and J usage is TRBJ2-3, with 12 bases fitting TRBD2. Trimming removed 1 base from V and 4 bases from J; junction bases left unmatched: 9. The length of the CDR3 is 18 residues. Germline V CDR1 and CDR2: SGHAT, FQNNGV. CDR3 loop: CASSLGLLAGGSADTQYF. Here the CDR3 DNA reads TGTGCCAGCAGCTTAGGTCTGCTAGCGGGGGGGTCCGCAGATACGCAGTATTTT.

A single count supports this clonotype. This chain links TRBV20-1 with TRBJ2-1; D not certain. The V and J ends lost 0 bases and 3 bases respectively, with 18 bases between them. Germline assignment: CDR1 DFQATT and CDR2 SNEGSKA (reference sequence). This CDR3 spans 17 amino acids. The CDR3 is CSARDPIRATIYNEQFF. For the CDR3, the DNA is TGCAGTGCTAGAGACCCCATAAGAGCGACGATCTACAATGAGCAGTTCTTC.

This clonotype was found a few times. The chain joins TRBV2 to TRBJ1-1; TRBD1 aligns across 10 bases. CDR1 is SNHLY and CDR2 is FYNNEI in the germline V gene. V was clipped by 10 bases and J by 4 bases; unmatched bases: 12. The CDR3 contains 15 residues. The CDR3, as DNA: TGTGCCACCAAACTCGGGACAGGGGTGGGCACTGAAGCTTTCTTT. It translates to CATKLGTGVGTEAFF.

This clonotype was counted at least ten times. V is TRBV6-1 and J is TRBJ2-7; D may correspond to TRBD1 or TRBD2 (5 bases each). V lost 4 bases, J lost 2 bases, and 15 bases lay in between. The CDR3 runs 15 residues. Per the germline V gene, CDR1 is MNHNS and CDR2 is SASEGT. The CDR3 DNA follows: TGTGCCAGCAGTGGGGACGCCAGCGGCCCCTACGAGCAGTACTTC. Its protein is CASSGDASGPYEQYF.

This clonotype occurred a few times. This chain uses TRBV6-2 or TRBV6-3 with TRBJ1-1, with 8 bases that match TRBD1. CDR1 is MNHEY, CDR2 SVGEGT, per germline. The ends lost 7 bases at V and 0 bases at J; junction bases unmatched: 4. This CDR3 is 14 amino acids long. The CDR3 loop is CASKRQGMNTEAFF. As DNA, the CDR3 is TGTGCCAGCAAAAGACAGGGGATGAACACTGAAGCTTTCTTT.

This chain joins TRBV5-5 and TRBJ1-2; possibly TRBD1 for D (6 bases). Germline CDR1 SGHKS, CDR2 YYEKEE (reference sequence). The CDR3 extends over 17 amino acids. V gave up 0 bases and J gave up 5 bases, with 20 bases separating them. The CDR3 spells CASSLVVSRGGDYGYTF. CDR3 sequence (DNA): TGTGCCAGCAGCTTGGTGGTGAGCAGGGGAGGTGATTATGGCTACACCTTC.

This clonotype was recorded at least ten times. The CDR3 DNA follows: TGTGCCAGCAGTGAGGTCTCCTGGTTTGCGGGGTCGGATGAGCAGTTCTTC. This gives the protein CASSEVSWFAGSDEQFF. V is TRBV25-1 and J is TRBJ2-1; TRBD2 might be the D (6 bases). V lost 3 bases, J lost 8 bases, and 23 bases lay in between. This CDR3 spans 17 amino acids. CDR1 and CDR2 from the germline V gene are MGHDK and SYGVNS.

The chain combines TRBV20-1 with TRBJ2-3, with 7 bases lining up with TRBD1. The junction had 12 bases not matched to a gene; V was cut back by 8 bases and J by 1 base. CDR1 is DFQATT and CDR2 is SNEGSKA in the germline V gene (reference sequence). There are 15 residues in the CDR3. CDR3 DNA sequence: TGCAGTACCGACGCCCAGGGGGTCGGCACAGATACGCAGTATTTT. It is translated as CSTDAQGVGTDTQYF.

The gene calls are TRBV28 and TRBJ1-6, with 10 bases matching TRBD1. Germline loops: CDR1 MDHEN, CDR2 SYDVKM. The V segment lost 3 bases and the J segment 0 bases; nucleotides outside the gene matches: 11. The length of the CDR3 is 20 residues. The DNA of the CDR3 is TGTGCCAGCAGTTTTCATCCGGGACAGGGGCCGAGCTCCTATAATTCACCCCTCCACTTT. Amino acid sequence: CASSFHPGQGPSSYNSPLHF.

This clonotype was observed a few times. The rearrangement links TRBV20-1 to TRBJ2-1, with TRBD2 identical over 12 bases. The CDR3 totals 17 residues. In germline, CDR1 is DFQATT, CDR2 SNEGSKA (reference sequence). Trimming at V came to 2 bases and at J to 7 bases, leaving 12 bases not matched to a gene. DNA of the CDR3: TGCAGTGCTAGACCCGGGCGGCTAGCGGGAGGGAGGAATGAGCAGTTCTTC. The encoded protein is CSARPGRLAGGRNEQFF.

The chain carries TRBV11-2 and TRBJ1-1; D is unresolved. Trimming took off 1 base at V and 1 base at J, with 7 bases between the two ends. CDR3 length equals 14 residues. Germline values: CDR1 SGHAT, CDR2 FQNNGV. The CDR3 nucleotides read TGTGCCAGCAGCTTAGTGGCAGGGAACACTGAAGCTTTCTTT. This codes for CASSLVAGNTEAFF. Full variable domain (rest looked up from reference TRBV11-2 and TRBJ1-1): EAGVAQSPRYKIIEKRQSVAFWCNPISGHATLYWYQQILGQGPKLLIQFQNNGVVDDSQLPKDRFSAERLKGVDSTLKIQPAKLEDSAVYLCASSLVAGNTEAFFGQGTRLTVV.